The entry below describes one TCR beta chain. These data belong to a study of T-cell reconstitution after alpha-beta-depleted transplantation in children. Using unique molecular identifiers, the investigators prepared the TCRbeta library. One entry per CDR3 protein, called by TCRdb with MiXCR from the PCR reads. The sample includes 200,000 to 250,000 distinct CDR3 sequences, approximately 9.5% of them seen just once. V was pared by 5 bases and J by 3 bases, with 11 bases of the junction left unmatched. Germline values: CDR1 LGHDT, CDR2 YNNKEL (reference sequence). This CDR3 is 18 amino acids long. The clonotype was recovered from a human donor who donated a stem cell graft to a child with acute lymphoblastic leukemia. This sample comprised PBMCs from the stem cell graft donor, obtained from the stem cell graft. The J gene is TRBJ2-3, the V gene TRBV3-1; 13 nucleotides line up with TRBD2. The CDR3 bases are TGTGCCAGCAGCTACCGTTCGGGACTAGCGGGGAATACAGATACGCAGTATTTT. It specifies CASSYRSGLAGNTDTQYF.